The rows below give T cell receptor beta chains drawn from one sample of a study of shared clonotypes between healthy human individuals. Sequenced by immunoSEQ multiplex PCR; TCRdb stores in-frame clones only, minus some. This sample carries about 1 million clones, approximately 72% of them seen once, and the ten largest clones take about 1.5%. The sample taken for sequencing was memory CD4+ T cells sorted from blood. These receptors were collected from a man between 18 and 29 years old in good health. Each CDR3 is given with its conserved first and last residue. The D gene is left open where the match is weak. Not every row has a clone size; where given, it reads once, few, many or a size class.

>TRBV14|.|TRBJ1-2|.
TGTGCCAGCAGCCAATTGGGCACGAACTATGGCTACACCTTC
CASSQLGTNYGYTF
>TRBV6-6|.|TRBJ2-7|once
TGTGCCAGCAGTTGGGGTTCTACGGAGCAGTACTTC
CASSWGSTEQYF
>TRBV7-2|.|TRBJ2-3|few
TGTGCCAGCAGGGAATTTGGAGATACGCAGTATTTT
CASREFGDTQYF
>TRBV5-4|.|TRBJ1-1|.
TGTGCCAGCAGCCTTCCGGGACGGCAGAACACTGAAGCTTTCTTT
CASSLPGRQNTEAFF
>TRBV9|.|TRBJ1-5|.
TGTGCCAGCAGCGTAGGTCCGCGGGATCAGCCCCAGCATTTT
CASSVGPRDQPQHF
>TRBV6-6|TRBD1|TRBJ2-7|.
TGTGCCAGCACTGACCAGGGGGTCTTGAGCGAGCAGTACTTC
CASTDQGVLSEQYF
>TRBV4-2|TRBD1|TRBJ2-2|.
TGTGCCAGCAGCCAAGAGGTTGGACAGGGATTCCCGATTGGCGGGGAGCTGTTTTTT
CASSQEVGQGFPIGGELFF
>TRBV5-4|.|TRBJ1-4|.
TGTGCCAGCAGCCAGAGGGGAAGTCGGGAAAAACTGTTTTTT
CASSQRGSREKLFF
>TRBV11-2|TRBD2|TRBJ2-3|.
TGTGCCAGCAGCTTAGACGGGAGGGCAACAGATACGCAGTATTTT
CASSLDGRATDTQYF
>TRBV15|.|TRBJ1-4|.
TGTGCCACCAGCAGATCGCAGGGAGCGACTAATGAAAAACTGTTTTTT
CATSRSQGATNEKLFF
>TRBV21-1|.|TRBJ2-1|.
TGTGCCAGCAGCAAGGCCGCTAGCGGGACACCCAATGAGCAGTTCTTC
CASSKAASGTPNEQFF
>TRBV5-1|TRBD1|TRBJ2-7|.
TGCGCCAGCAGCTTGTCGCCGGGACAGGGGGATTTGTACTTC
CASSLSPGQGDLYF
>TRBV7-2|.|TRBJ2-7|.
TGTGCCAGCAGCTTAGCCGTCGAGCAGTACTTC
CASSLAVEQYF
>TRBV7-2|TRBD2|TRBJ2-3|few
TGTGCCAGCAGCTTAGCCGTAGCGGGGGGAAGAGATACGCAGTATTTT
CASSLAVAGGRDTQYF
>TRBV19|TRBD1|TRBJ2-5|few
TGTGCCAGTAGTGGCGGGACAGGATTGCGAGAGACCCAGTACTTC
CASSGGTGLRETQYF
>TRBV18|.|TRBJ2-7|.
TGTGCCAGCTCACCACCGTCGATCGCAGGGAGCTACGAGCAGTACTTC
CASSPPSIAGSYEQYF
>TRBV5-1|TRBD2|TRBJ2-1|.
TGCGCCAGCAGCTTGGTACCACTAGCGGAGTACAATGAGCAGTTCTTC
CASSLVPLAEYNEQFF
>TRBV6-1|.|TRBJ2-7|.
TGTGCCAGCAGTGAAGTGGGCCAGGGCTACGAGCAGTACTTC
CASSEVGQGYEQYF
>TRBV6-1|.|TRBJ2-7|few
TGTGCCAGCAGTGAAGCACACAGCTCACGCTCCTCCTACGAGCAGTACTTC
CASSEAHSSRSSYEQYF
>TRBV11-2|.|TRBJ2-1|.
TGTGCCAGCAGCTTAGATCTAGTTTACAATGAGCAGTTCTTC
CASSLDLVYNEQFF
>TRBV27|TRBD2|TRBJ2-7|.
TGTGCCAGCAGTTTCAGCGGGAGAGCCTCCTACGAGCAGTACTTC
CASSFSGRASYEQYF
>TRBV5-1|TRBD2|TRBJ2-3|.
TGCGCCAGCAGCTTGGAGACTAGCGGGGGCACAGATACGCAGTATTTT
CASSLETSGGTDTQYF
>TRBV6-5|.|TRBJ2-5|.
TGTGCCAGCAGTTACAGCCTTCAAGAGACCCAGTACTTC
CASSYSLQETQYF
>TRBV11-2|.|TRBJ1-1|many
TGTGCCAGCAGCTTAGACTTGAACACTGAAGCTTTCTTT
CASSLDLNTEAFF
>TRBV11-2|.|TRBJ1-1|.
TGTGCCAGCAGCTTGAGTCAGGATCCTGAAGCTTTCTTT
CASSLSQDPEAFF
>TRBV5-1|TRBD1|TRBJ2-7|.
TGCGCCAGCAGCTCGACAGGGGGTTCATCCTACGAGCAGTACTTC
CASSSTGGSSYEQYF
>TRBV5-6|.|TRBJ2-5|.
TGTGCCAGCAGCCCCCCTTGGCAGTCCCAAGAGACCCAGTACTTC
CASSPPWQSQETQYF
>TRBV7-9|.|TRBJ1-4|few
TGTGCCAGCAGCACGGACATATCACGGGAAAAACTGTTTTTT
CASSTDISREKLFF
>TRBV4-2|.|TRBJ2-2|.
TGTGCCAGCAGCCAAGCACGAACTCTCGTCGGGGAGCTGTTTTTT
CASSQARTLVGELFF
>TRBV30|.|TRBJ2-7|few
TGTGCCTGGAGTTTCGGTGGGAGCCTTTACTTC
CAWSFGGSLYF
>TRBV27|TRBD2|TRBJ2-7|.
TGTGCCAGCAGTTCCCGACTAGCGGGGTCCATGGACTTC
CASSSRLAGSMDF
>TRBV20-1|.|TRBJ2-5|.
TGCAGTGCGACTACCCAAGAGACCCAGTACTTC
CSATTQETQYF
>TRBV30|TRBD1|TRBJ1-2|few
TGTGCCTGGAGTGACAGGGGGGACTATGGCTACACCTTC
CAWSDRGDYGYTF
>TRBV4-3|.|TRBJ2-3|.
TGCGCCAGCAGCCAAGATCTGAACACAGATACGCAGTATTTT
CASSQDLNTDTQYF
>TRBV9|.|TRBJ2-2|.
TGTGCCAGCAGCGTATATCGGGCGGGAACGAACACCGGGGAGCTGTTTTTT
CASSVYRAGTNTGELFF
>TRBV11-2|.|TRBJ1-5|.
TGTGCCAGCAGCCTGACAGATTCACAGCCCCAGCATTTT
CASSLTDSQPQHF
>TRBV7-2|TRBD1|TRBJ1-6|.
TGTGCCAGCAGCTTAGGCCAGGGGGGCTCACCCCTCCACTTT
CASSLGQGGSPLHF
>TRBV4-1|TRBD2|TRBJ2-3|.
TGCGCCAGCAGCCAAGGAGGATCGGGGGGGCCGTACGATACGCAGTATTTT
CASSQGGSGGPYDTQYF